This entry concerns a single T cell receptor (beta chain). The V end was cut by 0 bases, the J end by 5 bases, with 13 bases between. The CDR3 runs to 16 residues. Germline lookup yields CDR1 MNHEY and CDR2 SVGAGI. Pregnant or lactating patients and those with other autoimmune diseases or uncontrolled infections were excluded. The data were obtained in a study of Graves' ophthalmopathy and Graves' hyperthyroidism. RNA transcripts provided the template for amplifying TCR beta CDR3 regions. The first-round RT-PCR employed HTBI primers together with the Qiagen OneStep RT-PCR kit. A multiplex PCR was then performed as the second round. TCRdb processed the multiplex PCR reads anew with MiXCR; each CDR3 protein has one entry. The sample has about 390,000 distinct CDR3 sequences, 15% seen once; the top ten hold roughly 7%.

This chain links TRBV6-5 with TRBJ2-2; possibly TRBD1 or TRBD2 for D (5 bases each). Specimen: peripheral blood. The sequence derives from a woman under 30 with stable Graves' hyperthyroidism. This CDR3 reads CASSYSEGEWTGELFF. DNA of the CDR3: TGTGCCAGCAGTTACTCGGAAGGGGAGTGGACCGGGGAGCTGTTTTTT.